This T cell receptor (beta chain) stems from a study of T cell responses to AZD1222 COVID-19 vaccine. Study-level information: Second doses at about 4 or about 12 weeks were pooled.

Study conclusions and caveats: Repertoire samples came only from after the peak T cell response.

Libraries were prepared by immunoSEQ multiplex PCR; TCRdb keeps only in-frame clonotypes and omits some of them. The repertoire holds around 170,000 clones, around 90% seen once, with roughly 0.99% in the top ten. Comments on this clone: Its cognate antigen is unknown.

This CDR3 has 12 residues. Trimming removed 8 bases at V and 5 bases at J, with 7 bases between. The input for sequencing was peripheral blood, taken on day 0 of AZD1222 vaccination. This chain uses TRBV12-3 or TRBV12-4 with TRBJ1-6, with D hard to call. The receptor was derived from an adult in good health. The CDR3 DNA sequence: TGTGCCAGCCGAATACATAATTCACCCCTCCACTTT. Amino acids: CASRIHNSPLHF.